The clone carrying this T cell receptor (beta chain) was picked up one time. The target antigen is unknown. The entry originates in a study of shared clonotypes between healthy human individuals. Overall study results and limits: Sequencing depth was expected to affect clonotype sharing among donors.

CDR1 is WSHSY and CDR2 is SAAADI in the germline V gene. The CDR3 is made up of 17 amino acids. The J segment lost 1 base and the V segment lost 5 bases, leaving 12 bases of the junction unmatched. The method was immunoSEQ multiplex PCR; TCRdb's version includes in-frame clones alone and lacks a portion of them. The sample lists over a million clones; roughly 97% were seen once. The chain links TRBV10-2 to TRBJ2-7; 9 bases map to TRBD1. Sequenced: naive CD4+ T cells sorted from blood. Subset indicated: CD45RA+ positively selected. The TCR originated in a man younger than 45 in good health. The CDR3 spells CASSFPLRTGDSYEQYF. In DNA, the CDR3 is TGCGCCAGCAGTTTTCCACTCCGGACAGGGGATTCCTACGAGCAGTACTTC.